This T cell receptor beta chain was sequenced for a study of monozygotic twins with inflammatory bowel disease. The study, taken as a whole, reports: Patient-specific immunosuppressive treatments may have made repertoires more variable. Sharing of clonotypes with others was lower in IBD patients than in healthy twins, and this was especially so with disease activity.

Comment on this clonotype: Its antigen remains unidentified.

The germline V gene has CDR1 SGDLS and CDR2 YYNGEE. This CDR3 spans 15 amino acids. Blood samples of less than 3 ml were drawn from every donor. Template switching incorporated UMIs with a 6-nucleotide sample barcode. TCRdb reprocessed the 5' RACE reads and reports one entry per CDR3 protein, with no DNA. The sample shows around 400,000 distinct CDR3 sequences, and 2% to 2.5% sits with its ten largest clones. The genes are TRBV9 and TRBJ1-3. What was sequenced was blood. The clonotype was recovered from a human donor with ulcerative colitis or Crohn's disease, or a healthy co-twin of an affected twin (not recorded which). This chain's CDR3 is CASSAKGGSGNTIYF.